These T cell receptor beta chains were read from a single sample in a study of cytomegalovirus exposure and HLA in healthy donors. The table came from immunoSEQ multiplex PCR; TCRdb's copy has only in-frame clones and leaves some out. The sample has approximately 220,000 clones, 65% to 90% seen once. The sample was PBMCs. Receptor source: a girl between 10 and 17 years old in good health and CMV-seronegative. Each CDR3 is given with its conserved first and last residue. The D gene is left open where the match is weak. Expanded clones are given a class, and other clones once, few, many or no size at all.

TRBJ2-2 TRBV6-6 - - CASSYFRQFTGELFF TGTGCCAGCAGTTACTTTCGACAGTTTACCGGGGAGCTGTTTTTT
TRBJ2-7 TRBV28 - - CASSLLGRVYPYEQYF TGTGCCAGCAGTTTATTGGGCAGGGTTTATCCTTACGAGCAGTACTTC
TRBJ1-5 TRBV4-1 - TRBD1 CASSPSDRGQPQHF TGCGCCAGCAGCCCTTCTGACAGGGGTCAGCCCCAGCATTTT
TRBJ1-2 TRBV4-1 - TRBD1 CASSENQGAKSGYTF TGCGCCAGCAGCGAAAACCAGGGGGCGAAAAGCGGCTACACCTTC
TRBJ1-2 TRBV5-4 - TRBD1 CASSFTPGGYGYTF TGTGCCAGCAGCTTCACACCAGGGGGCTATGGCTACACCTTC
TRBJ2-2 TRBV28 - TRBD1 CASSTTGTANTGELFF TGTGCCAGCAGTACCACCGGGACAGCGAACACCGGGGAGCTGTTTTTT
TRBJ2-5 TRBV10-3 - TRBD1 CAISQGGTGGETQYF TGTGCCATCAGTCAGGGGGGGACAGGGGGGGAGACCCAGTACTTC
TRBJ2-1 TRBV27 - - CASSLWGTYNEQFF TGTGCCAGCAGTTTATGGGGCACCTACAATGAGCAGTTCTTC
TRBJ1-1 TRBV15 - TRBD1 CATSRDRDITEAFF TGTGCCACCAGCAGGGACAGGGATATTACTGAAGCTTTCTTT
TRBJ2-7 TRBV6-5 - TRBD1 CASSYLGQGGQYF TGTGCCAGCAGTTACCTCGGACAGGGAGGGCAGTACTTC
TRBJ2-7 TRBV30 - TRBD2 CAWSYTEAGAPYEQYF TGTGCCTGGAGTTACACCGAAGCGGGGGCCCCTTACGAGCAGTACTTC
TRBJ1-5 TRBV30 - - CAWSAKMVGSNQPQHF TGTGCCTGGAGTGCTAAAATGGTCGGTAGCAATCAGCCCCAGCATTTT
TRBJ1-6 TRBV6-5 - - CASSYRGGYNSPLYF TGTGCCAGCAGTTACAGGGGAGGCTATAATTCACCCCTCTACTTT
TRBJ1-2 TRBV20-1 - - CSARFEVYTF TGCAGTGCTAGATTTGAGGTCTACACCTTC
TRBJ1-1 TRBV5-6 few TRBD1 CASSRPGTVNTEAFF TGTGCCAGCAGCCGTCCGGGGACAGTGAACACTGAAGCTTTCTTT
TRBJ1-1 TRBV5-1 - TRBD1 CASSPDRGRTEAFF TGCGCCAGCAGCCCAGACAGGGGGAGGACTGAAGCTTTCTTT
TRBJ2-1 TRBV5-1 - TRBD2 CASSLGGLAGADEQFF TGCGCCAGCAGCTTGGGTGGACTAGCGGGAGCTGATGAGCAGTTCTTC
TRBJ2-7 TRBV27 - TRBD1 CASSLRRTGFYEQYF TGTGCCAGCAGTTTGAGGAGGACAGGTTTTTACGAGCAGTACTTC
TRBJ1-1 TRBV21-1 few - CASVRSGRFTEAFF TGTGCCAGCGTAAGGTCAGGGAGGTTCACTGAAGCTTTCTTT
TRBJ1-2 TRBV4-2 - - CASNLAGASYGYTF TGTGCCAGCAACCTAGCGGGGGCTAGCTATGGCTACACCTTC
TRBJ2-1 TRBV7-2 - - CASSLALTANNEQFF TGTGCCAGCAGCTTAGCGCTGACAGCAAACAATGAGCAGTTCTTC
TRBJ1-6 TRBV7-8 once - CAAGQGDSSPLHF TGTGCCGCGGGGCAGGGTGATTCTTCACCCCTCCACTTT
TRBJ2-7 TRBV19 once - CASSIPGQTSTYEQYF TGTGCCAGTAGTATACCCGGACAGACATCCACCTACGAGCAGTACTTC
TRBJ1-2 TRBV7-2 - - CASSQIYRAGGYTF TGTGCCAGCAGCCAAATATACAGGGCTGGTGGCTACACCTTC
TRBJ1-3 TRBV19 - - CASSQTGPGNTIYF TGTGCCAGTAGCCAGACAGGTCCTGGAAACACCATATATTTT
TRBJ2-7 TRBV9 - - CASSVEPWTENEQYF TGTGCCAGCAGCGTAGAACCCTGGACAGAAAACGAGCAGTACTTC
TRBJ1-1 TRBV5-4 - - CASSPLTGGNTEAFF TGTGCCAGCAGCCCTTTGACAGGCGGGAACACTGAAGCTTTCTTT
TRBJ2-7 TRBV19 few TRBD2 CASSDTSGYEQYF TGTGCCAGTAGTGACACTAGCGGCTACGAGCAGTACTTC
TRBJ1-4 TRBV28 - TRBD1 CASKPFEGTGHEKLFF TGTGCCAGCAAGCCCTTCGAAGGGACAGGGCATGAAAAACTGTTTTTT
TRBJ1-1 TRBV6-1 - - CASSEQSGMNTEAFF TGTGCCAGCAGTGAACAATCGGGGATGAACACTGAAGCTTTCTTT
TRBJ1-2 TRBV29-1 - - CSVEGQAGPLSYGYTF TGCAGCGTTGAAGGGCAAGCAGGGCCTCTTAGCTATGGCTACACCTTC
TRBJ1-1 TRBV28 - - CATLHRETEAFF TGTGCCACCTTACACCGGGAAACTGAAGCTTTCTTT
TRBJ1-5 TRBV6-5 - - CASSYSWGGDQPQHF TGTGCCAGCAGTTACTCATGGGGGGGGGATCAGCCCCAGCATTTT
TRBJ2-7 TRBV27 - - CASRLAGGYEQYF TGTGCCAGCAGACTGGCGGGTGGCTACGAGCAGTACTTC
TRBJ1-5 TRBV28 - - CASSASQTKGQGWLQPQHF TGTGCCAGCAGTGCCTCTCAGACCAAGGGACAAGGTTGGCTTCAGCCCCAGCATTTT
TRBJ1-4 TRBV5-4 - - CASRREGGNEKLFF TGTGCCAGCCGCAGGGAGGGCGGAAATGAAAAACTGTTTTTT
TRBJ1-2 TRBV6-1 - - CASSEAFRGNYGYTF TGTGCCAGCAGTGAAGCGTTTCGGGGTAACTATGGCTACACCTTC
TRBJ2-2 TRBV7-2 - - CASSFGGGGAGELFF TGTGCCAGCAGCTTTGGCGGGGGCGGGGCCGGGGAGCTGTTTTTT
TRBJ1-1 TRBV30 - TRBD1 CAWSVQGSTEAFF TGTGCCTGGAGTGTACAGGGGAGCACTGAAGCTTTCTTT
TRBJ1-1 TRBV11-3 - - CASSLSPGDRVAFF TGTGCCAGCAGCTTAAGTCCGGGGGATCGCGTAGCTTTCTTT
TRBJ2-1 TRBV11-3 - TRBD2 CASSLGREYNEQFF TGTGCCAGCAGCTTGGGGCGGGAGTACAATGAGCAGTTCTTC
TRBJ1-1 TRBV5-1 few - CASSLRQGTNTEAFF TGCGCCAGCAGCTTGCGCCAGGGAACGAACACTGAAGCTTTCTTT
TRBJ2-5 TRBV19 once TRBD1 CASSTQDRDQETQYF TGTGCCAGTAGTACACAGGACAGGGACCAAGAGACCCAGTACTTC
TRBJ2-3 TRBV5-1 - - CASSLPREDTQYF TGCGCCAGCAGCTTGCCCAGGGAAGATACGCAGTATTTT
TRBJ2-5 TRBV7-2 - - CASSLSPGAETQYF TGTGCCAGCAGCTTATCCCCAGGGGCAGAGACCCAGTACTTC
TRBJ1-1 TRBV5-4 - TRBD1 CASSRTGGDTEAFF TGTGCCAGCAGCCGAACAGGGGGGGACACTGAAGCTTTCTTT
TRBJ1-2 TRBV6-1 - TRBD1 CASNPGQGSGYTF TGTGCCAGTAATCCGGGACAGGGCTCTGGCTACACCTTC
TRBJ2-1 TRBV5-4 - - CASSPTGYNEQFF TGTGCCAGCAGCCCGACAGGCTACAATGAGCAGTTCTTC
TRBJ2-7 TRBV6-1 - - CASSDRQVESSYEQYF TGTGCCAGCAGTGATCGGCAGGTAGAAAGCTCCTACGAGCAGTACTTC
TRBJ2-3 TRBV28 - TRBD2 CASSTGTSDTDTQYF TGTGCCAGCAGTACCGGGACTAGCGACACAGATACGCAGTATTTT
TRBJ2-5 TRBV28 - - CASSYPRRETQYF TGTGCCAGCAGTTATCCCCGGAGGGAGACCCAGTACTTC
TRBJ1-2 TRBV7-2 - TRBD1 CASSPGTGQYGYTF TGTGCCAGCAGCCCTGGGACAGGGCAGTATGGCTACACCTTC
TRBJ1-6 TRBV5-1 - TRBD1 CASSLAERGRSPLHF TGCGCCAGCAGCTTGGCCGAGAGGGGGCGATCACCCCTCCACTTT
TRBJ1-6 TRBV4-2 once TRBD1 CASSKAGTDNSPLHF TGTGCCAGCAGCAAAGCCGGGACAGATAATTCACCCCTCCACTTT
TRBJ2-3 TRBV4-1 - TRBD2 CASSRLAGSTDTQYF TGCGCCAGCAGCCGACTAGCGGGAAGCACAGATACGCAGTATTTT
TRBJ2-3 TRBV5-4 - - CASSGSGSVTDTQYF TGTGCCAGCAGCGGAAGCGGAAGCGTCACAGATACGCAGTATTTT
TRBJ2-5 TRBV9 - - CASSVATGQPTQETQYF TGTGCCAGCAGCGTAGCTACTGGGCAGCCCACTCAAGAGACCCAGTACTTC
TRBJ1-5 TRBV28 - - CASSLSQNFIHQPQHF TGTGCCAGCAGTTTATCACAGAACTTTATCCATCAGCCCCAGCATTTT
TRBJ2-7 TRBV19 - TRBD1 CASSLRQGTGFYEQYF TGTGCCAGTAGTCTCCGACAGGGGACAGGGTTCTACGAGCAGTACTTC